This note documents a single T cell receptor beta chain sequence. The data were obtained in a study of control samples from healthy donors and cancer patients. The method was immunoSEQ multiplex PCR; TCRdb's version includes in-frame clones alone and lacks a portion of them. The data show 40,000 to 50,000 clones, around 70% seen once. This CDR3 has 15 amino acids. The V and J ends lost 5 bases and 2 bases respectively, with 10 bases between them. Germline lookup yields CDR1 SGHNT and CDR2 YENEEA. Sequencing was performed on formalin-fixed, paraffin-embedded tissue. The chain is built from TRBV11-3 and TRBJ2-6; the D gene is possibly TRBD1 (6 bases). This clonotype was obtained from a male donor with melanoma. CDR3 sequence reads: CASSRGGTGANVLTF. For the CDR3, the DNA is TGTGCCAGCAGCCGAGGGGGAACTGGGGCCAACGTCCTGACTTTC. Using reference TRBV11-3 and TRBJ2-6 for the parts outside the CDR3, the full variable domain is EAGVVQSPRYKIIEKKQPVAFWCNPISGHNTLYWYLQNLGQGPELLIRYENEEAVDDSQLPKDRFSAERLKGVDSTLKIQPAELGDSAVYLCASSRGGTGANVLTFGAGSRLTVL.